The 27 T cell receptor beta chains given below trace back to one sample, sequenced in a study of beta chain features in type 1 diabetes. Of the isolated RNA, all was reverse transcribed, and so the sequenced material was expressed TCRB transcripts. TCRdb's table, derived via immunoSEQ multiplex PCR, lists solely in-frame clones and lacks some. Of approximately 44,000 clones detected, around 52% appear once; the ten largest clones hold 2.1%. Specimen: Tregs from blood. The receptor source for this set is a woman aged 18 to 35 in good health.

The chain combines TRBV6-1 with TRBJ2-7; maybe TRBD2 (6 bases). Germline V gives CDR1 MNHNS, CDR2 SASEGT. This CDR3 has 13 residues. Trimming removed 5 bases from V and 3 bases from J, with 11 bases in between. CDR3 in amino acids: CASSFYGSYEQYF. The CDR3 bases are TGTGCCAGCAGTTTTTACGGGAGCTACGAGCAGTACTTC.

This chain links TRBV5-8 with TRBJ1-5; D is possibly TRBD1 (5 bases). Trimming pared 1 base from V and 0 bases from J, leaving 11 bases between. CDR1 is SGHTS and CDR2 is YDEGEE in the germline V gene. The CDR3 totals 16 residues. The CDR3 sequence: CASSLTGYYSNQPQHF. CDR3 sequence (DNA): TGTGCCAGCAGCTTGACAGGATATTATAGCAATCAGCCCCAGCATTTT.

This clone was detected a few times. J is TRBJ2-5 and V is TRBV11-2, with D perhaps matching TRBD1 (6 bases). Trimming cost V 0 bases and J 5 bases, with 10 bases left between them. Germline V gene lookup returns CDR1 SGHAT and CDR2 FQNNGV. The CDR3 spans 14 residues. The CDR3 reads CASSLDGGWETQYF. DNA for the CDR3: TGTGCCAGCAGCTTAGATGGGGGCTGGGAGACCCAGTACTTC.

The V and J genes are TRBV5-4 and TRBJ2-2; TRBD2 matches at 11 bases. The CDR3 is made up of 15 amino acids. V lost 2 bases and J lost 4; bases outside the gene matches: 1. Germline V gene sequence: CDR1 SGHNT, CDR2 YYREEE (reference sequence). CDR3 sequence (DNA): TGTGCCAGCAGCTTCGGACTAGCGGGCACCGGGGAGCTGTTTTTT. Residues: CASSFGLAGTGELFF.

With regard to this clone: This specimen includes other DNA sequences encoding the same CDR3. This chain joins TRBV28 and TRBJ2-7, with 9 bases fitting TRBD1. This CDR3 has 15 amino acids. CDR1 is MDHEN, CDR2 SYDVKM, per germline. V dropped 4 bases and J dropped 1; count of bases not matched to a gene: 5. The CDR3 here is CASSSPGQGSYEQYF. As DNA, the CDR3 is TGTGCCAGCAGTTCACCCGGACAGGGGTCCTACGAGCAGTACTTC. The whole variable domain, filled in from reference TRBV28 and TRBJ2-7, reads DVKVTQSSRYLVKRTGEKVFLECVQDMDHENMFWYRQDPGLGLRLIYFSYDVKMKEKGDIPEGYSVSREKKERFSLILESASTNQTSMYLCASSSPGQGSYEQYFGPGTRLTVT.

This chain connects TRBV7-6 to TRBJ2-7; 7 bases match TRBD1. This CDR3 has 15 amino acids. J was trimmed by 0 bases and V by 1 base; bases with no gene match: 3. Germline V CDR1 and CDR2: SGHVS, FNYEAQ. The CDR3 coding sequence is TGTGCCAGCAGCTTAGAGACAGGGAACTCCTACGAGCAGTACTTC. Protein sequence: CASSLETGNSYEQYF.

The V call is TRBV28, the J call TRBJ1-2; TRBD1 aligns across 7 bases. Germline V gene sequence: CDR1 MDHEN, CDR2 SYDVKM. CDR3 length: 15 residues. V shed 5 bases, J shed 2 bases, and the junction held 8 bases outside the gene matches. The CDR3 is CASSPIPDRNYGYTF. The DNA of the CDR3 is TGTGCCAGCAGTCCTATACCGGACAGGAACTATGGCTACACCTTC.

V and J are TRBV7-2 and TRBJ2-2, with D possibly matching TRBD1 (5 bases). V was shortened by 4 bases and J by 5 bases, with 8 bases between the two germline ends. The CDR3 is made up of 13 amino acids. CDR1 is SGHTA, CDR2 FQGNSA, per germline. The chain's CDR3 is CASSSQETGELFF. CDR3 in DNA: TGTGCCAGCAGCTCACAGGAAACCGGGGAGCTGTTTTTT.

There are a few counts of this clone. This rearrangement joins TRBV6-5 to TRBJ2-7; 8 bases fit TRBD2. Germline-derived CDR1 and CDR2 are MNHEY and SVGAGI. This CDR3 spans 15 amino acids. V lost 4 bases to trimming and J lost 3 bases; unmatched junction nucleotides: 8. For the CDR3, the DNA is TGTGCCAGCAGTTTTTGGTCGGGAGGGAGCTACGAGCAGTACTTC. It is translated as CASSFWSGGSYEQYF.

This clone was counted a few times. The V call is TRBV28, the J call TRBJ2-5, with D possibly matching TRBD2 (6 bases). The CDR3 sequence is 13 residues long. V lost 6 bases to trimming and J lost 4 bases, with 12 bases between them. Germline loops: CDR1 MDHEN, CDR2 SYDVKM. The CDR3 protein is CASRWGGRETQYF. The CDR3 DNA is TGTGCCAGCAGGTGGGGAGGAAGAGAGACCCAGTACTTC.

This chain connects TRBV30 to TRBJ2-2; D is possibly TRBD2 (6 bases). The CDR3 length is 14 residues. Looked up from germline, CDR1 is GTSNPN and CDR2 is SVGIG (reference sequence). V shed 3 bases and J shed 3 bases, with 11 bases lying between them. CDR3 region: CAWRRDSDTGELFF. DNA of the CDR3: TGTGCCTGGAGGAGGGACTCCGACACCGGGGAGCTGTTTTTT.

This clone was seen more than once but under ten times. This sequence joins TRBV14 and TRBJ1-2; TRBD1 matches at 8 bases. The CDR3 length is 16 residues. The V and J ends lost 0 bases and 2 bases, in that order; junction bases with no gene match: 5. In germline, CDR1 is SGHDN, CDR2 FVKESK. The CDR3 here is CASSQDRGQVNYGYTF. DNA of the CDR3: TGTGCCAGCAGCCAAGATAGGGGACAGGTGAACTATGGCTACACCTTC.

The chain links TRBV19 to TRBJ2-3; possibly TRBD2 for D (6 bases). The V and J ends lost 10 bases and 4 bases respectively, with 18 bases between them. This CDR3 has 14 amino acids. Germline CDR1 and CDR2: LNHDA and SQIVND (reference sequence). The CDR3 loop is CATNQGGLSDTQYF. The CDR3 DNA reads TGTGCCACCAACCAGGGAGGCCTTTCAGATACGCAGTATTTT.

The chain recombines TRBV30 with TRBJ1-1, with TRBD1 matching 8 bases. J lost 4 bases, V lost 3 bases, and 4 bases had no gene match. This CDR3 is built from 13 residues. The germline V gene encodes CDR1 GTSNPN and CDR2 SVGIG (reference sequence). The DNA for the CDR3 is TGTGCCTGGAGAACAGGGGGATCCACTGAAGCTTTCTTT. It is translated as CAWRTGGSTEAFF.

The chain links TRBV11-2 to TRBJ2-1, with 11 bases fitting TRBD2. This CDR3 contains 17 residues. CDR1 SGHAT and CDR2 FQNNGV come from the germline V gene. The junction had 12 bases not matched to a gene; V was cut back by 4 bases and J by 7 bases. CDR3 DNA sequence: TGTGCCAGCAGCTCACCGGGACTAGCGGCCTCGGGGAATGAGCAGTTCTTC. Protein: CASSSPGLAASGNEQFF.

The chain combines TRBV25-1 with TRBJ1-2, with 8 bases lining up with TRBD1. The CDR3 has 15 residues. Per the germline V gene, CDR1 is MGHDK and CDR2 is SYGVNS. Losses at the gene ends were 2 bases for V and 4 bases for J; bases not matched to a gene: 6. The CDR3 coding sequence is TGTGCCAGCAGTGAACTAAGACAGGGGAGCTATGGCTACACCTTC. Its protein product is CASSELRQGSYGYTF.

The J gene is TRBJ2-1, the V gene TRBV5-1; TRBD2 might be the D (5 bases). CDR3 size: 15 residues. Germline V CDR1 and CDR2: SGHRS, YFSETQ. V dropped 0 bases and J dropped 3 bases, with 10 bases sitting between them. CDR3 nucleotide sequence: TGCGCCAGCAGCTTGGAAGGACTGGACTACAATGAGCAGTTCTTC. It yields the protein CASSLEGLDYNEQFF. Drawing the rest from reference TRBV5-1 and TRBJ2-1, the complete variable domain is KAGVTQTPRYLIKTRGQQVTLSCSPISGHRSVSWYQQTPGQGLQFLFEYFSETQRNKGNFPGRFSGRQFSNSRSEMNVSTLELGDSALYLCASSLEGLDYNEQFFGPGTRLTVL.

The chain combines TRBV19 with TRBJ2-2; no firm D call. There are 13 residues in the CDR3. The V and J ends lost 1 base and 4 bases respectively, with 4 bases between them. The germline CDR1 and CDR2 sequences are LNHDA and SQIVND (reference sequence). CDR3 nucleotides: TGTGCCAGTAGTATAGCGGGCACCGGGGAGCTGTTTTTT. It yields the protein CASSIAGTGELFF.

V and J are TRBV7-6 and TRBJ2-7; 8 positions match TRBD2. With 2 bases clipped from V and 3 bases from J, the junction kept 12 bases outside the gene matches. The CDR3 has 17 residues. Per germline, CDR1 SGHVS and CDR2 FNYEAQ. Written as DNA, the CDR3 is TGTGCCAGCAGCTTATCCGGGAGGGGTCTCATTGGCTACGAGCAGTACTTC. The encoded protein is CASSLSGRGLIGYEQYF.

A few counts support this clone. The chain is built from TRBV5-1 and TRBJ2-7; TRBD1 matches at 8 bases. Germline trimming cut 6 bases from V and 0 bases from J; bases unmatched to any gene: 11. Germline CDR1 reads SGHRS; CDR2 reads YFSETQ. The CDR3 is 16 amino acids. The CDR3 nucleotides are TGCGCCAGCACTCCCCCCCCAGGACAGGGCTCCTACGAGCAGTACTTC. As protein: CASTPPPGQGSYEQYF.

The chain combines TRBV5-1 with TRBJ2-7; 7 positions match TRBD2. V gave up 3 bases and J gave up 1 base; unmatched junction bases: 4. Looked up from germline, CDR1 is SGHRS and CDR2 is YFSETQ. This CDR3 contains 14 residues. CDR3 protein: CASSSAGGSYEQYF. The CDR3 DNA reads as TGCGCCAGCAGCTCGGCCGGGGGGTCCTACGAGCAGTACTTC.

V usage is TRBV10-3 and J usage is TRBJ2-2, with D unclear. CDR1 and CDR2 (germline): ENHRY, SYGVKD. There are 14 residues in the CDR3. V was trimmed by 4 bases and J by 0 bases, leaving 6 bases between them. Here the CDR3 reads CAISGQANTGELFF. For the CDR3, the DNA is TGTGCCATCAGTGGTCAGGCGAACACCGGGGAGCTGTTTTTT.

The chain recombines TRBV29-1 with TRBJ2-2; TRBD2 matches at 15 bases. CDR1 and CDR2 from the germline V gene are SQVTM and ANQGSEA. J lost 0 bases, V lost 7 bases, and 12 bases had no gene match. This CDR3 region has 19 residues. The DNA for the CDR3 is TGCAGCGCCCTGAAGTCTGGACTAGCGGGAGGGACGAACACCGGGGAGCTGTTTTTT. Encoded protein: CSALKSGLAGGTNTGELFF.

This chain links TRBV28 with TRBJ1-5; TRBD1 agrees at 9 bases. In germline, CDR1 is MDHEN, CDR2 SYDVKM. The V segment lost 6 bases and the J segment 6 bases; nucleotides outside the gene matches: 6. The CDR3 runs to 14 residues. The CDR3 is CASSSTGGRQPQHF. The CDR3 bases are TGTGCCAGCAGCTCTACAGGGGGCCGTCAGCCCCAGCATTTT.

This rearrangement joins TRBV18 to TRBJ2-5; TRBD1 agrees at 7 bases. Trimming at V came to 6 bases and at J to 1 base, leaving 5 bases not matched to a gene. This CDR3 has 14 residues. Germline V CDR1 and CDR2: KGHSH, LQKENI. In nucleotides, the CDR3 is TGTGCCAGCTCCCGTGACAGGGTCCAAGAGACCCAGTACTTC. Its protein product is CASSRDRVQETQYF.

The rearrangement links TRBV2 to TRBJ2-1; 7 nucleotides agree with TRBD2. The germline CDR1 and CDR2 sequences are SNHLY and FYNNEI. V lost 11 bases, J lost 7 bases, and 11 bases stayed unmatched. The CDR3 covers 13 residues. CDR3 region: CAGGPMGGNEQFF. The DNA of the CDR3 is TGTGCCGGAGGACCAATGGGGGGGAATGAGCAGTTCTTC.

The CDR3 is CASSSATGVGQPQHF. For the CDR3, the DNA is TGTGCCAGCAGCTCCGCTACAGGGGTAGGGCAGCCCCAGCATTTT. The chain recombines TRBV28 with TRBJ1-5, with TRBD1 identical over 7 bases. The CDR3 spans 15 residues. The germline gives CDR1 MDHEN, CDR2 SYDVKM. V shed 6 bases and J 7 bases; nucleotides not matched to a gene: 12.